Below, 18 T cell receptor beta chains from the same sample are listed, as sequenced in a study of blood T cell repertoires in COVID-19. The assay was immunoSEQ multiplex PCR, and TCRdb's table has in-frame clones only and misses some. The data show around 300,000 clones, with 88% seen just once and approximately 4% held by the top ten. Sequencing was carried out using peripheral blood. Receptor source: a woman aged 45-60 years with active or convalescent COVID-19.

The rearrangement joins TRBV19 to TRBJ1-2; 7 positions agree with TRBD1. With V trimmed by 3 bases and J by 7 bases, 8 bases remained unmatched. The CDR3 is 14 amino acids. Germline values: CDR1 LNHDA, CDR2 SQIVND (reference sequence). The CDR3 loop reads CASSMPRQGSGYTF. As DNA, the CDR3 is TGTGCCAGTAGTATGCCTCGACAGGGATCTGGCTACACCTTC.

The chain links TRBV20-1 to TRBJ1-5; D remains ambiguous. CDR1 DFQATT and CDR2 SNEGSKA come from the germline V gene (reference sequence). The CDR3 runs to 13 residues. V shed 3 bases and J shed 4 bases, with 10 bases lying between them. For the CDR3, the DNA is TGCAGTGCTAGTCGAGACAATAATCAGCCCCAGCATTTT. This encodes CSASRDNNQPQHF.

In regard to this clone: Other DNA sequences within the sample encode an identical CDR3. The gene calls are TRBV30 and TRBJ1-2; 7 positions match TRBD1. This CDR3 contains 11 residues. CDR1 and CDR2 from the germline V gene are GTSNPN and SVGIG (reference sequence). The V gene end was trimmed by 4 bases and the J gene end by 4 bases; junction bases not matched to a gene: 0. The CDR3 DNA follows: TGTGCCTGGACAGGGGGCTATGGCTACACCTTC. It codes for CAWTGGYGYTF. Drawing the rest from reference TRBV30 and TRBJ1-2, the complete variable domain is SQTIHQWPATLVQPVGSPLSLECTVEGTSNPNLYWYRQAAGRGLQLLFYSVGIGQISSEVPQNLSASRPQDRQFILSSKKLLLSDSGFYLCAWTGGYGYTFGSGTRLTVV.

This rearrangement joins TRBV7-8 to TRBJ2-2; the D gene is possibly TRBD1 (7 bases). The germline V gene has CDR1 SGHVS and CDR2 FQNEAQ. The V end lost 5 bases, the J end lost 5 bases, and 15 bases lay between the germline ends. CDR3 length: 15 amino acids. The CDR3 sequence is CASSTQGGKTGELFF. The CDR3, as DNA: TGTGCCAGCAGCACTCAGGGGGGAAAGACCGGGGAGCTGTTTTTT.

The genes are TRBV2 and TRBJ1-1, with TRBD1 matching over 9 bases. The CDR3 is made up of 14 amino acids. Germline trimming cut 10 bases from V and 0 bases from J; bases unmatched to any gene: 6. The germline V gene has CDR1 SNHLY and CDR2 FYNNEI. CDR3 sequence (DNA): TGTGCCACCGGAGGACAGGGGATGAACACTGAAGCTTTCTTT. Translated: CATGGQGMNTEAFF.

The chain is built from TRBV27 and TRBJ1-1; D is undetermined. The V gene's germline CDR1 is MNHEY and CDR2 SMNVEV (reference sequence). This CDR3 is 12 amino acids long. Trimming took off 4 bases at V and 7 bases at J, with 10 bases between the two ends. The CDR3 sequence: CASSSTMYEAFF. CDR3 nucleotides: TGTGCCAGCAGTTCTACGATGTATGAAGCTTTCTTT.

The V and J genes are TRBV27 and TRBJ2-5; possible D gene TRBD1, 6 bases. The CDR3 contains 15 residues. CDR1 is MNHEY and CDR2 is SMNVEV in the germline V gene (reference sequence). V lost 6 bases and J 2 bases, leaving 16 bases between the germline ends. CDR3 amino acids: CASSDGTLGQETQYF. CDR3 in DNA: TGTGCCAGCAGCGACGGGACATTAGGTCAAGAGACCCAGTACTTC.

V gene TRBV15 combines with J gene TRBJ2-6, with D unclear. V was trimmed by 5 bases and J by 0 bases, leaving 14 bases between them. The CDR3 sequence is 17 residues long. Germline loops: CDR1 LNHNV, CDR2 YYDKDF (reference sequence). CDR3 nucleotide sequence: TGTGCCACCAGCTCCTTGAGGAGTTACTCTGGGGCCAACGTCCTGACTTTC. Translated: CATSSLRSYSGANVLTF.

Details on this clone: This sample also contains other DNA sequences that code for the same CDR3. V usage is TRBV7-2 and J usage is TRBJ2-7, with 11 positions matching TRBD2. This CDR3 is 14 amino acids long. Germline V gene data show CDR1 as SGHTA and CDR2 as FQGNSA. The trim removed 3 bases at V and 3 bases at J, leaving 1 base unmatched. CDR3: CASSFTSGSYEQYF. In DNA, the CDR3 is TGTGCCAGCAGCTTCACTAGCGGGAGCTACGAGCAGTACTTC.

This clone was detected once. This chain connects TRBV7-2 to TRBJ2-7, with 7 bases matching TRBD2. Germline CDR1 is SGHTA and CDR2 is FQGNSA. The CDR3 length is 18 residues. The V and J ends lost 5 bases and 2 bases, in that order; junction bases with no gene match: 18. The CDR3 loop is CASSPIIRASGETYEQYF. The CDR3 nucleotides are TGTGCCAGCAGCCCGATTATCCGTGCTAGCGGAGAAACCTACGAGCAGTACTTC.

The V gene is TRBV14, the J gene TRBJ2-1; 7 bases fit TRBD1. Germline lookup yields CDR1 SGHDN and CDR2 FVKESK. Trimming took 3 bases from V and 7 from J; bases not matched to a gene: 6. The CDR3 extends over 14 amino acids. This CDR3 reads CASSQLDRNNEQFF. The CDR3, as DNA: TGTGCCAGCAGCCAGCTGGACAGGAATAATGAGCAGTTCTTC.

The V gene is TRBV4-3, the J gene TRBJ2-7, with 14 bases that match TRBD2. The CDR3 has 18 amino acids. Germline V lookup: CDR1 LGHNA, CDR2 YSLEER. V shed 2 bases and J 3 bases; nucleotides not matched to a gene: 9. The CDR3 loop reads CASSQSIPGTSGSYEQYF. The CDR3 nucleotides read TGCGCCAGCAGCCAATCAATCCCAGGGACTAGCGGGAGCTACGAGCAGTACTTC.

Regarding this clone: The junction and the germline gene differ at one end; a read error may be behind it. This chain joins TRBV11-2 and TRBJ1-1; 7 nucleotides agree with TRBD1. CDR3 length equals 16 residues. The germline V gene has CDR1 SGHAT and CDR2 FQNNGV. DNA of the CDR3: TGTGCCAGCAGCCTAGAGGGGACAGCGATGAACACTGAAGCTTTCTTT. Its translation: CASSLEGTAMNTEAFF. Using reference TRBV11-2 and TRBJ1-1 for the parts outside the CDR3, the full variable domain is EAGVAQSPRYKIIEKRQSVAFWCNPISGHATLYWYQQILGQGPKLLIQFQNNGVVDDSQLPKDRFSAERLKGVDSTLKIQPAKLEDSAVYLCASSLEGTAMNTEAFFGQGTRLTVV.

The chain recombines TRBV9 with TRBJ1-4, with D perhaps matching TRBD1 (6 bases). V dropped 0 bases and J dropped 2 bases, with 8 bases sitting between them. CDR1 SGDLS and CDR2 YYNGEE come from the germline V gene. The CDR3 has 15 residues. The CDR3 DNA reads as TGTGCCAGCAGCGTAGCGGGGGGCACTAATGAAAAACTGTTTTTT. It specifies CASSVAGGTNEKLFF.

In DNA form, the CDR3 reads TGTGCCAGCAGCCAACAGGGGACTGAAGCTTTCTTT. Translation: CASSQQGTEAFF. The J gene is TRBJ1-1, the V gene TRBV7-9; 7 nucleotides match TRBD1. Germline V gene lookup returns CDR1 SEHNR and CDR2 FQNEAQ (reference sequence). V was clipped by 5 bases and J by 5 bases; unmatched bases: 2. The CDR3 extends over 12 amino acids.

The CDR3 loop reads CASSQKGGESISNQPQHF. CDR3 nucleotide sequence: TGCGCCAGCAGTCAGAAAGGGGGGGAATCGATTAGCAATCAGCCCCAGCATTTT. The chain has TRBV23-1 and TRBJ1-5; possible D gene TRBD1, 6 bases. TRBV23-1 is assigned to the ORF class and has an uncertain function. This CDR3 comprises 18 residues. V was pared by 3 bases and J by 0 bases, with 18 bases between.

The gene calls are TRBV27 and TRBJ1-2; no definite D call. V lost 1 base and J 2 bases, leaving 17 bases between the germline ends. CDR1 and CDR2 from the germline V gene are MNHEY and SMNVEV (reference sequence). The CDR3 runs to 17 residues. The CDR3 region is CASSLLMDAGVNYGYTF. The CDR3 DNA follows: TGTGCCAGCAGTTTATTAATGGATGCCGGGGTAAACTATGGCTACACCTTC.

The chain couples TRBV19 to TRBJ2-2, with TRBD2 matching over 9 bases. Germline CDR1 reads LNHDA; CDR2 reads SQIVND (reference sequence). CDR3 size: 19 residues. J lost 8 bases, V lost 0 bases, and 16 bases had no gene match. CDR3 protein: CASSIDVLAGSFRPGELFF. Written as DNA, the CDR3 is TGTGCCAGTAGTATAGATGTCCTAGCGGGAAGCTTTCGTCCTGGGGAGCTGTTTTTT.